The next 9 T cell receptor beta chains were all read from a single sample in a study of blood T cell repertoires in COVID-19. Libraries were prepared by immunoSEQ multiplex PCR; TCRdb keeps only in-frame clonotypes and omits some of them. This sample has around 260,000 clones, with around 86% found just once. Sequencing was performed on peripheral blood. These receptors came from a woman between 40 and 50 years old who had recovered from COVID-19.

DNA of the CDR3: TGTGCCATCAGTGAGTCTTGGAAAGCGGGGGGGAACACCGGGGAGCTGTTTTTT. Translation: CAISESWKAGGNTGELFF. V and J are TRBV10-3 and TRBJ2-2; 9 positions match TRBD2. CDR1 and CDR2 from the germline V gene are ENHRY and SYGVKD. This CDR3 region has 18 residues. The ends lost 0 bases at V and 1 base at J; junction bases unmatched: 6.

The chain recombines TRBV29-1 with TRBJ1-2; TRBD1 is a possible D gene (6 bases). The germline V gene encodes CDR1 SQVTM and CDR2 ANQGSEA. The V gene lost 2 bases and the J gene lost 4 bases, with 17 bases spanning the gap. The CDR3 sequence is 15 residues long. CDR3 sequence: CSVEKPPGQSYGYTF. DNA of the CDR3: TGCAGCGTTGAAAAACCCCCAGGACAGAGCTATGGCTACACCTTC. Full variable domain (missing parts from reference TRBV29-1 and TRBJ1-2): SAVISQKPSRDICQRGTSLTIQCQVDSQVTMMFWYRQQPGQSLTLIATANQGSEATYESGFVIDKFPISRPNLTFSTLTVSNMSPEDSSIYLCSVEKPPGQSYGYTFGSGTRLTVV.

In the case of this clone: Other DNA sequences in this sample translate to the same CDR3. The CDR3 coding sequence is TGTGCCAGCAGCTCGGGACAGGGGGAGAACACTGAAGCTTTCTTT. It encodes CASSSGQGENTEAFF. V gene TRBV11-3 combines with J gene TRBJ1-1; the match to TRBD1 covers 11 bases. CDR1 SGHNT and CDR2 YENEEA come from the germline V gene. After removal of 4 bases from V and 1 base from J, the junction contained 2 bases not matched to a gene. The CDR3 spans 15 residues.

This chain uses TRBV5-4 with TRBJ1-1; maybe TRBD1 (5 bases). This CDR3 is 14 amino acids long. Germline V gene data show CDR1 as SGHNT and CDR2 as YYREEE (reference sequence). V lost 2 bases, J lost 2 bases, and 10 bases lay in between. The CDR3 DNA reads TGTGCCAGCAGCTTCAAGCGGGGCAACACTGAAGCTTTCTTT. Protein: CASSFKRGNTEAFF. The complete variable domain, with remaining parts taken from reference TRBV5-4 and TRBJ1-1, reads ETGVTQSPTHLIKTRGQQVTLRCSSQSGHNTVSWYQQALGQGPQFIFQYYREEENGRGNFPPRFSGLQFPNYSSELNVNALELDDSALYLCASSFKRGNTEAFFGQGTRLTVV.

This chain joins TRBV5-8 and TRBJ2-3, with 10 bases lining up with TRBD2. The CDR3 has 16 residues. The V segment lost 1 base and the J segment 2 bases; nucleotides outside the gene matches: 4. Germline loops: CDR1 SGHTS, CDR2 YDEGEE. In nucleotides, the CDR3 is TGTGCCAGCAGCTTGTTAGCGGGGGGAGTCACAGATACGCAGTATTTT. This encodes CASSLLAGGVTDTQYF.

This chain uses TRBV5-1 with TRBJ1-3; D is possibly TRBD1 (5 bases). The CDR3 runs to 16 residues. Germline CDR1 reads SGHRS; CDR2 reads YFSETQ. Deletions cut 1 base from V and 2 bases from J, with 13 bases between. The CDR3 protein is CASSLLTSGAGNTIYF. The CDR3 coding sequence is TGCGCCAGCAGCTTGTTAACCTCGGGGGCTGGAAACACCATATATTTT.

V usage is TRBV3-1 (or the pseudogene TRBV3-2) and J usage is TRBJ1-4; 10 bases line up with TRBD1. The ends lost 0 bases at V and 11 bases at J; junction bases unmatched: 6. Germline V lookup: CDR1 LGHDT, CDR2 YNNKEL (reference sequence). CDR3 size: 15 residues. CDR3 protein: CASSQDGGTGEKLFF. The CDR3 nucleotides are TGTGCCAGCAGCCAAGATGGGGGGACAGGGGAGAAACTGTTTTTT.

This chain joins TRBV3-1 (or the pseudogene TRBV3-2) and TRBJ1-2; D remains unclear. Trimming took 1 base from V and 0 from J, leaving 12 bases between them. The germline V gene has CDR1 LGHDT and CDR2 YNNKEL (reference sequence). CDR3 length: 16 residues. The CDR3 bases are TGTGCCAGCAGCCAAGTAGCGTCAACCTCTAACTATGGCTACACCTTC. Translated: CASSQVASTSNYGYTF.

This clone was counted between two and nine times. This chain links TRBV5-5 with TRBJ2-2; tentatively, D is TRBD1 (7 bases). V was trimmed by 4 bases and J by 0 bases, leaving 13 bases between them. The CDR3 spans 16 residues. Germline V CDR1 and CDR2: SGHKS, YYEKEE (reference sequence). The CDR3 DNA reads TGTGCCAGCAGCCGGAGGGGGCTCCCGAACACCGGGGAGCTGTTTTTT. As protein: CASSRRGLPNTGELFF.